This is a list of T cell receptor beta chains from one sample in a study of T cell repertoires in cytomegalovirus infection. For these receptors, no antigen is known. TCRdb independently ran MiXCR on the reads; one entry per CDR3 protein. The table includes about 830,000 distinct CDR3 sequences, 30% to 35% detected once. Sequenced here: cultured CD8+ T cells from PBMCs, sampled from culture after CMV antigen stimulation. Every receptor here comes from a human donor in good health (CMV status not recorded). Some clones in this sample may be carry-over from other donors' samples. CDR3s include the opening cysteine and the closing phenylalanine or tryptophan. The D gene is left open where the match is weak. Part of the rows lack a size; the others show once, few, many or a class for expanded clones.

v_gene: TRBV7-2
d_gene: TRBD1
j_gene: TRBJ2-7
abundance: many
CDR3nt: TGTGCCAGCACCTTTACAGGGGGCTCCTACGAGCAGTACTTC
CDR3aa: CASTFTGGSYEQYF

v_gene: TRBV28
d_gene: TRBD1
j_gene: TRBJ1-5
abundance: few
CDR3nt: TGTGCCAGCAGTCTCACCAGGGGGAGCTTCAATCAGCCCCAGCATTTT
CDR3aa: CASSLTRGSFNQPQHF

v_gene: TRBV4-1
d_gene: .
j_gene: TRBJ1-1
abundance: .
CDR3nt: TGTGCCAGCAGCCAAGATGCAGAGGCAAAGGGCGAAGCTTTCTTT
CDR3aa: CASSQDAEAKGEAFF

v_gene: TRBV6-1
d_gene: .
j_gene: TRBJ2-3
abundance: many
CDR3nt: TGTGCCAGCAGCCAATCTCCCGGCGGGGGCCGGGAAGATACGCAGTATTTT
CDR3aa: CASSQSPGGGREDTQYF

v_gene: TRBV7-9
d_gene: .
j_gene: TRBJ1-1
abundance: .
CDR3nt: TGTGCCAGCAGTCCCGGGACACTCAGCTCTGAAGCTTTCTTT
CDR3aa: CASSPGTLSSEAFF

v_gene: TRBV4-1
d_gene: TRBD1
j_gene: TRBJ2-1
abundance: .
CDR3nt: TGTGCCAGCAGCCCCCGAAGACAGGGTGCCCACAATGAGCAGTTCTTC
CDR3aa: CASSPRRQGAHNEQFF

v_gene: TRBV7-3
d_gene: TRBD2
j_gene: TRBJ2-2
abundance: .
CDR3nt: TGTGCCAGCAGCTCCCGGGGAGTAGCGGGGAGGAGCGGGGAGCTGTTTTTT
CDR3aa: CASSSRGVAGRSGELFF

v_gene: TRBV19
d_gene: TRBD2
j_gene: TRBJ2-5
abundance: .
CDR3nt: TGTGCCAGTAGTATAGGGACTAGCGGAGGGGAGACCCAGTACTTC
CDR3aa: CASSIGTSGGETQYF

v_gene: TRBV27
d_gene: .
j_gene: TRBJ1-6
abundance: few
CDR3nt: TGTGCCAGCAGGAAACAGGGAGATAATTCACCCCTCCACTTT
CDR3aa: CASRKQGDNSPLHF

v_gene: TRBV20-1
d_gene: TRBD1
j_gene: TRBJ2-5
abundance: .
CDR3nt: TGCAGTGCCCCTGGACAGGGGGCGAGAGGAGAGACCCAGTACTTC
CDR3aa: CSAPGQGARGETQYF